A single sample is the source of the 5 T cell receptor beta chains below, sequenced in a study of blood T cell repertoires in COVID-19. TCRdb's table, derived via immunoSEQ multiplex PCR, lists solely in-frame clones and lacks some. The table includes fewer than 200,000 clones, approximately 85% detected once. Sequencing was done on a sample of peripheral blood. These receptors were obtained from a man in his forties who had recovered from COVID-19.

The V call is TRBV28, the J call TRBJ1-1; D might be TRBD1 (6 bases). Germline assignment: CDR1 MDHEN and CDR2 SYDVKM. V was clipped by 5 bases and J by 6 bases, with 13 bases between them. The CDR3 covers 13 residues. The CDR3 loop reads CASSPTGWAEAFF. DNA of the CDR3: TGTGCCAGCAGTCCCACAGGGTGGGCTGAAGCTTTCTTT.

The genes are TRBV7-9 and TRBJ2-7; 10 positions agree with TRBD1. Germline V gene lookup returns CDR1 SEHNR and CDR2 FQNEAQ (reference sequence). The CDR3 sequence is 16 residues long. After removal of 1 base from V and 7 bases from J, the junction contained 10 bases not matched to a gene. Written as DNA, the CDR3 is TGTGCCAGCAGCTTAGGGGCCGACAGGGGGCGTTGGGAGCAGTACTTC. Amino acids: CASSLGADRGRWEQYF. Variable domain in full (rest from reference TRBV7-9 and TRBJ2-7): DTGVSQNPRHKITKRGQNVTFRCDPISEHNRLYWYRQTLGQGPEFLTYFQNEAQLEKSRLLSDRFSAERPKGSFSTLEIQRTEQGDSAMYLCASSLGADRGRWEQYFGPGTRLTVT.

The rearrangement uses TRBV7-9 and TRBJ2-2, with 7 nucleotides matching TRBD1. V was pared by 2 bases and J by 5 bases, with 2 bases of the junction left unmatched. CDR1 is SEHNR and CDR2 is FQNEAQ in the germline V gene (reference sequence). This CDR3 has 14 amino acids. The CDR3 DNA follows: TGTGCCAGCAGCTTAAGACAGGGAACCGGGGAGCTGTTTTTT. It is translated as CASSLRQGTGELFF.

The V call is TRBV7-9, the J call TRBJ2-3, with TRBD2 matching over 12 bases. V was pared by 4 bases and J by 3 bases, with 5 bases of the junction left unmatched. Germline values: CDR1 SEHNR, CDR2 FQNEAQ (reference sequence). The CDR3 spans 16 residues. CDR3 sequence: CASSSASGGVTDTQYF. CDR3 in DNA: TGTGCCAGCAGCTCTGCTAGCGGGGGGGTGACAGATACGCAGTATTTT.

The rearrangement uses TRBV20-1 and TRBJ1-4; 9 nucleotides match TRBD1. Germline CDR1 and CDR2: DFQATT and SNEGSKA (reference sequence). With 3 bases clipped from V and 8 bases from J, the junction kept 7 bases outside the gene matches. CDR3 length: 14 residues. The CDR3 region is CSASSGQGLEKLFF. DNA for the CDR3: TGCAGTGCTAGTAGCGGACAGGGGCTAGAAAAACTGTTTTTT.